Below, 9 T cell receptor beta chains from the same sample are listed, as sequenced in a study of blood T cell repertoires in COVID-19. The data were produced by immunoSEQ multiplex PCR, yet TCRdb's version contains in-frame clones alone and is incomplete. The profile covers about 210,000 clones, with 75% to 90% appearing a single time and less than 0.75% taken by the ten largest. Sequenced: peripheral blood. These receptors were collected from a man aged 40-49 years with acute or convalescent COVID-19.

The chain is built from TRBV7-3 and TRBJ2-1; 11 nucleotides line up with TRBD2. CDR1 is SGHTA, CDR2 FQGTGA, per germline. V shed 2 bases, J shed 5 bases, and the junction held 2 bases outside the gene matches. There are 15 residues in the CDR3. Here the CDR3 reads CASSLLAGGNNEQFF. DNA of the CDR3: TGTGCCAGCAGCTTACTAGCGGGAGGAAACAATGAGCAGTTCTTC.

This chain uses TRBV28 with TRBJ2-3; TRBD1 matches 7 bases. The CDR3 length is 15 residues. Germline-derived CDR1 and CDR2 are MDHEN and SYDVKM. J gave up 1 base and V 5 bases, and 6 bases lay outside the gene matches. CDR3: CASSARTGGTDTQYF. Written as DNA, the CDR3 is TGTGCCAGCAGTGCCAGAACAGGGGGCACAGATACGCAGTATTTT. The variable domain in full, with the rest retrieved from reference TRBV28 and TRBJ2-3, is DVKVTQSSRYLVKRTGEKVFLECVQDMDHENMFWYRQDPGLGLRLIYFSYDVKMKEKGDIPEGYSVSREKKERFSLILESASTNQTSMYLCASSARTGGTDTQYFGPGTRLTVL.

CDR3 in amino acids: CASSLYGDQPQHF. CDR3 DNA sequence: TGTGCCAGCAGTTTATACGGGGATCAGCCCCAGCATTTT. This chain joins TRBV28 and TRBJ1-5; no reliable D call. The V gene's germline CDR1 is MDHEN and CDR2 SYDVKM. V gave up 1 base and J gave up 5 bases, with 6 bases separating them. The CDR3 runs to 13 residues.

The chain carries TRBV18 and TRBJ2-1; D unclear. This CDR3 is built from 17 residues. Trimming pared 3 bases from V and 0 bases from J, leaving 15 bases between. Germline CDR1 is KGHSH and CDR2 is LQKENI. The CDR3 spells CASSPFAALSSYNEQFF. The CDR3 DNA is TGTGCCAGCTCACCCTTCGCGGCTCTTAGCTCCTACAATGAGCAGTTCTTC.

The chain couples TRBV4-1 to TRBJ2-5, with D possibly being TRBD2 (7 bases). The CDR3 is made up of 16 amino acids. Trimming removed 5 bases at V and 2 bases at J, with 18 bases between. CDR1 MGHRA and CDR2 YSYEKL come from the germline V gene. This chain's CDR3 is CASSGPGRGLQETQYF. CDR3 DNA sequence: TGCGCCAGCAGCGGCCCGGGGCGGGGGCTTCAAGAGACCCAGTACTTC.

The rearrangement uses TRBV13 and TRBJ2-4; TRBD1 might be the D (6 bases). Germline lookup yields CDR1 PRHDT and CDR2 FYEKMQ (reference sequence). V gave up 5 bases and J gave up 0 bases, with 14 bases separating them. The CDR3 is 16 amino acids. Here the CDR3 reads CASSPTRTVAKNIQYF. The DNA of the CDR3 is TGTGCCAGCAGCCCTACACGGACAGTAGCCAAAAACATTCAGTACTTC.

The CDR3 DNA sequence: TGCGCCAGCAGTGAGGGGCAGGCCTATGGCTACACCTTC. Residues: CASSEGQAYGYTF. The rearrangement joins TRBV10-2 to TRBJ1-2; no definite D call. Trimming took off 2 bases at V and 4 bases at J, with 8 bases between the two ends. This CDR3 comprises 13 residues. Looked up from germline, CDR1 is WSHSY and CDR2 is SAAADI.

The CDR3 DNA reads TGCAGTGCTAGTCCCCCAGGAACAGTCTATGGCTACACCTTC. Its protein is CSASPPGTVYGYTF. The chain is built from TRBV20-1 and TRBJ1-2; D remains ambiguous. Trimming took off 3 bases at V and 4 bases at J, with 15 bases between the two ends. This CDR3 contains 14 residues. Germline CDR1 reads DFQATT; CDR2 reads SNEGSKA (reference sequence).

The chain combines TRBV6-5 with TRBJ1-6; D gene uncertain. Germline-derived CDR1 and CDR2 are MNHEY and SVGAGI. The germline V and J ends were trimmed by 3 bases and 0 bases, with 6 bases remaining between them. The CDR3 contains 15 residues. The CDR3 region is CASSYSGSYNSPLHF. The CDR3 nucleotides are TGTGCCAGCAGTTATAGTGGCTCCTATAATTCACCCCTCCACTTT.